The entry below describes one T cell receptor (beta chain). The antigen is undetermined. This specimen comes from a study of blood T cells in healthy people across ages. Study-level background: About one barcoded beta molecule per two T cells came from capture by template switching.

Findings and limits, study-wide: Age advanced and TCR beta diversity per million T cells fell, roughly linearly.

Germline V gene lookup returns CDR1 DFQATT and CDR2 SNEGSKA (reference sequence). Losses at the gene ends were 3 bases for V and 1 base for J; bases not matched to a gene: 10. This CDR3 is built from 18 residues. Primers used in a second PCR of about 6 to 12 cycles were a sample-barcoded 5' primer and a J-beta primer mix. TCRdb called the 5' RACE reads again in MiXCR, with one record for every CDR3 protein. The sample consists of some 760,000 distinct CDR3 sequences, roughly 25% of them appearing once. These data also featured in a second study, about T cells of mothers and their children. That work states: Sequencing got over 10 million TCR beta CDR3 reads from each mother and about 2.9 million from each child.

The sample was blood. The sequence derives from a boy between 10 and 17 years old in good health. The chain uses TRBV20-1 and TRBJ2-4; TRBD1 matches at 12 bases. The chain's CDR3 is CSASSTGTGGWAKNIQYF. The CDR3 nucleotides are TGCAGTGCTAGTTCCACCGGGACAGGGGGCTGGGCCAAAAACATTCAGTACTTC.